Here is one T cell receptor beta chain with its context. The source of the sample is a study of cytomegalovirus exposure and HLA in healthy donors. Study overall: Among the 350 to 500 donors who were genotyped, about 84% fell in the genetic ancestry cluster that is associated with self-reported Caucasian donors.

PCR primers comprised 60 Vbeta and 13 Jbeta primers. Profiled with immunoSEQ multiplex PCR; TCRdb holds only in-frame clones, not every one. The sample has tens of thousands of clones; approximately 76% are singletons. Between the trimmed V and J ends, which lost 10 bases and 3 bases, there was a span of 12 bases. CDR3 size: 12 residues. Germline-derived CDR1 and CDR2 are SNHLY and FYNNEI. This TCR was recovered from a man in his thirties or forties in good health and CMV-seropositive. The specimen sequenced was PBMCs. V gene TRBV2 combines with J gene TRBJ1-1; no firm D call. CDR3: CAMGSSYTEAFF. CDR3 sequence (DNA): TGTGCCATGGGGAGTTCTTACACTGAAGCTTTCTTT.